Below are 25 T cell receptor beta chains sequenced from a single sample in a study of PD-1 blockade in classical Hodgkin lymphoma. Assay: immunoSEQ multiplex PCR; the TCRdb copy retains only in-frame clones and omits some. The sample lists 25,000 to 30,000 clones; about 90% were seen once. Every single patient, without exception, relapsed after autologous stem cell transplantation, and brentuximab vedotin exposure varied. Negative selection with magnets was how CD8+ T cells were isolated from the thawed PBMCs. This specimen was CD8+ T cells from blood, taken at baseline. The receptor set was obtained from a human donor with classical Hodgkin lymphoma.

This clone was counted a few times. The gene calls are TRBV5-1 and TRBJ1-2, with D perhaps matching TRBD1 (6 bases). Germline V gene data show CDR1 as SGHRS and CDR2 as YFSETQ. This CDR3 comprises 13 residues. V gave up 4 bases and J gave up 6 bases, with 13 bases separating them. Here the CDR3 reads CASSGRGGDGYTF. The CDR3 DNA follows: TGCGCCAGCAGCGGCCGGGGGGGCGATGGCTACACCTTC.

J is TRBJ1-2 and V is TRBV27, with 8 bases identical to TRBD1. Germline V gene lookup returns CDR1 MNHEY and CDR2 SMNVEV (reference sequence). The CDR3 has 14 amino acids. Unmatched junction bases numbered 6, after V lost 3 bases and J lost 6 bases. The CDR3 DNA is TGTGCCAGCAGTTTGTGGCAGGGGGCGGATGGCTACACCTTC. Translated, it gives CASSLWQGADGYTF.

This clone was recorded once. V gene TRBV28 combines with J gene TRBJ2-7; TRBD1 aligns across 7 bases. From germline, CDR1 is MDHEN and CDR2 SYDVKM. V lost 3 bases and J lost 5; bases outside the gene matches: 1. The CDR3 sequence is 12 residues long. The CDR3: CASSLTGNEQYF. The CDR3 bases are TGTGCCAGCAGTTTGACAGGGAACGAGCAGTACTTC.

The chain employs TRBV11-2 and TRBJ1-2; TRBD1 agrees at 8 bases. CDR1 is SGHAT and CDR2 is FQNNGV in the germline V gene. V was clipped by 2 bases and J by 3 bases; unmatched bases: 5. This CDR3 region has 15 residues. The CDR3 sequence: CASSLRPGGDYGYTF. The CDR3 DNA is TGTGCCAGCAGCTTAAGACCAGGGGGCGACTATGGCTACACCTTC.

The chain is built from TRBV23-1 and TRBJ2-2; possible D gene TRBD1, 5 bases. TRBV23-1 is an open reading frame, and its role is uncertain. V dropped 0 bases and J dropped 1 base, with 12 bases sitting between them. The CDR3 length is 17 residues. CDR3 protein: CASSQSNGAVNTGELFF. CDR3 bases: TGCGCCAGCAGTCAATCCAATGGGGCAGTGAACACCGGGGAGCTGTTTTTT.

CDR3 residues: CASSSLRSRSLEAQHF. Written as DNA, the CDR3 is TGTGCCAGCAGTTCCCTACGCTCTAGATCTCTGGAGGCCCAGCATTTT. The chain links TRBV28 to TRBJ1-5, with no clear D. Germline values: CDR1 MDHEN, CDR2 SYDVKM. Between the trimmed V and J ends, which lost 4 bases and 11 bases, there was a span of 24 bases. The CDR3 length is 16 residues.

This rearrangement joins TRBV6-1 to TRBJ2-7, with 7 bases that match TRBD2. The J segment lost 3 bases and the V segment lost 2 bases, leaving 7 bases of the junction unmatched. This CDR3 contains 15 residues. Looked up from germline, CDR1 is MNHNS and CDR2 is SASEGT. For the CDR3, the DNA is TGTGCCAGCAGTGAACCGGCTAGCGGAGACTACGAGCAGTACTTC. It translates to CASSEPASGDYEQYF.

This clone was seen just once. The chain has TRBV4-2 and TRBJ2-1; D tentatively fits TRBD1 or TRBD2 (5 bases each). Trimming shortened V by 4 bases and J by 7 bases, and 14 bases separated the two germline ends. CDR1 is LGHNA, CDR2 YNFKEQ, per germline. The CDR3 has 14 residues. The CDR3 reads CASSRRDGINEQFF. CDR3 DNA: TGTGCCAGCAGCCGCCGGGACGGAATTAATGAGCAGTTCTTC.

The rearrangement links TRBV5-1 to TRBJ2-1; 9 bases agree with TRBD2. CDR3 length: 16 amino acids. V lost 1 base and J lost 4; bases outside the gene matches: 6. Germline CDR1 and CDR2: SGHRS and YFSETQ. Written as DNA, the CDR3 is TGCGCCAGCAGCTTGTCAGCGGGAGGCACTTACAATGAGCAGTTCTTC. The encoded protein is CASSLSAGGTYNEQFF.

J is TRBJ1-2 and V is TRBV9; D is ambiguous. This CDR3 spans 10 amino acids. Looked up from germline, CDR1 is SGDLS and CDR2 is YYNGEE. V was clipped by 3 bases and J by 8 bases, with 5 bases between them. CDR3 coding DNA: TGTGCCAGCAGCGGTCAGGGCTACACCTTC. Amino acids: CASSGQGYTF.

A remark on this clone: A junction boundary mismatches the germline segment, possibly from a read error. The CDR3 loop reads CASSLARGKGEQYF. CDR3 coding DNA: TGTGCTAGCAGCTTAGCGAGGGGGAAAGGAGAGCAGTACTTC. The chain recombines TRBV7-7 with TRBJ2-7, with TRBD1 as a possible D gene (6 bases). The germline gives CDR1 SSHAT, CDR2 FNYEAQ (reference sequence). The CDR3 loop spans 14 amino acids.

The chain combines TRBV6-4 with TRBJ2-2, with D uncertain. The germline gives CDR1 MRHNA, CDR2 SNTAGT. V was cut by 3 bases and J by 4 bases, with 9 bases left in between. This CDR3 contains 14 residues. The CDR3 protein is CASSEKISTGELFF. The CDR3 DNA reads as TGTGCCAGCAGTGAAAAGATCAGCACCGGGGAGCTGTTTTTT.

The chain links TRBV28 to TRBJ1-2, with 10 bases matching TRBD1. J lost 4 bases, V lost 3 bases, and 2 bases had no gene match. Germline CDR1 is MDHEN and CDR2 is SYDVKM. The CDR3 is 14 residues long. CDR3 DNA sequence: TGTGCCAGCAGTTTGGGACAGGGGAGCTATGGCTACACCTTC. The encoded protein is CASSLGQGSYGYTF.

The CDR3 spells CASPRTATGELFF. CDR3 DNA sequence: TGTGCCAGCCCGCGGACCGCGACCGGGGAGCTGTTTTTT. The genes are TRBV2 and TRBJ2-2; D gene unclear. Germline V lookup: CDR1 SNHLY, CDR2 FYNNEI. The CDR3 spans 13 residues. V was cut by 8 bases and J by 5 bases, with 12 bases left in between. Combining the CDR3 with reference TRBV2 and TRBJ2-2 gives the whole variable domain EPEVTQTPSHQVTQMGQEVILRCVPISNHLYFYWYRQILGQKVEFLVSFYNNEISEKSEIFDDQFSVERPDGSNFTLKIRSTKLEDSAMYFCASPRTATGELFFGEGSRLTVL.

This clone was counted only a few times. The V and J genes are TRBV7-9 and TRBJ1-5; 7 nucleotides match TRBD1. The CDR3 is 14 residues long. Germline CDR1 is SEHNR and CDR2 is FQNEAQ (reference sequence). J lost 3 bases, V lost 4 bases, and 3 bases had no gene match. DNA of the CDR3: TGTGCCAGCAGCTCGACAGGGAACAATCAGCCCCAGCATTTT. Translated: CASSSTGNNQPQHF.

The rearrangement joins TRBV27 to TRBJ2-1; D not resolved. The V and J ends lost 6 bases and 5 bases respectively, with 5 bases between them. This CDR3 is built from 11 residues. Germline CDR1 and CDR2: MNHEY and SMNVEV (reference sequence). The chain's CDR3 is CASRTNNEQFF. CDR3 bases: TGTGCCAGCAGAACTAACAATGAGCAGTTCTTC.

V is TRBV27 and J is TRBJ2-1, with TRBD2 as a possible D gene (6 bases). CDR1 and CDR2 (germline): MNHEY, SMNVEV (reference sequence). Between the trimmed V and J ends, which lost 3 bases and 8 bases, there was a span of 14 bases. This CDR3 is built from 14 residues. CDR3 in DNA: TGTGCCAGCAGTTTTGGAGGGCCAGTCTATGAGCAGTTCTTC. Amino acids: CASSFGGPVYEQFF.

The rearrangement links TRBV9 to TRBJ2-2, with TRBD2 as a possible D gene (6 bases). The CDR3 covers 15 residues. V lost 3 bases and J 7 bases, leaving 16 bases between the germline ends. The germline CDR1 and CDR2 sequences are SGDLS and YYNGEE. The DNA for the CDR3 is TGTGCCAGCAGCGCCCGACACCGGGAGCACGGGGAGCTGTTTTTT. Its translation is CASSARHREHGELFF. Complete variable domain (other parts from reference TRBV9 and TRBJ2-2): DSGVTQTPKHLITATGQRVTLRCSPRSGDLSVYWYQQSLDQGLQFLIQYYNGEERAKGNILERFSAQQFPDLHSELNLSSLELGDSALYFCASSARHREHGELFFGEGSRLTVL.

Sample share makes this clone medium-sized. The CDR3 region is CASLTGLYGYTF. In DNA form, the CDR3 reads TGTGCCAGTTTAACAGGGTTATACGGCTACACCTTC. This chain links TRBV19 with TRBJ1-2; weak D call: TRBD1 (6 bases). The CDR3 loop spans 12 amino acids. Looked up from germline, CDR1 is LNHDA and CDR2 is SQIVND (reference sequence). The V gene lost 8 bases and the J gene lost 8 bases, with 15 bases spanning the gap.

In its sample, this clone was seen once. The genes are TRBV28 and TRBJ2-1, with TRBD2 matching 7 bases. CDR1 MDHEN and CDR2 SYDVKM come from the germline V gene. After removal of 4 bases from V and 0 bases from J, the junction contained 6 bases not matched to a gene. The CDR3 runs 16 residues. In nucleotides, the CDR3 is TGTGCCAGCAGTTCTCGGCGGGAGAGCTCCTACAATGAGCAGTTCTTC. This codes for CASSSRRESSYNEQFF.

The chain uses TRBV13 and TRBJ2-2, with 9 bases lining up with TRBD1. CDR3 length: 17 amino acids. CDR1 is PRHDT, CDR2 FYEKMQ, per germline (reference sequence). V lost 0 bases, J lost 5 bases, and 7 bases stayed unmatched. The CDR3 spells CASSLGPRDRETGELFF. The CDR3 DNA sequence: TGTGCCAGCAGCTTAGGCCCCCGGGACAGGGAAACCGGGGAGCTGTTTTTT.

The chain joins TRBV29-1 to TRBJ1-2, with D tentatively TRBD1 (5 bases). Germline V lookup: CDR1 SQVTM, CDR2 ANQGSEA. The V end lost 6 bases, the J end lost 4 bases, and 12 bases lay between the germline ends. The CDR3 is 12 residues long. For the CDR3, the DNA is TGCAGCGTCCCGATTACAGGCTATGGCTACACCTTC. Its protein product is CSVPITGYGYTF. The complete variable domain, with remaining parts taken from reference TRBV29-1 and TRBJ1-2, reads SAVISQKPSRDICQRGTSLTIQCQVDSQVTMMFWYRQQPGQSLTLIATANQGSEATYESGFVIDKFPISRPNLTFSTLTVSNMSPEDSSIYLCSVPITGYGYTFGSGTRLTVV.

The chain links TRBV9 to TRBJ2-1, with 11 bases matching TRBD2. There are 16 residues in the CDR3. From germline, CDR1 is SGDLS and CDR2 YYNGEE. The J segment lost 6 bases and the V segment lost 3 bases, leaving 8 bases of the junction unmatched. The chain's CDR3 is CASSGSLAGGSNEQFF. The CDR3 nucleotides read TGTGCCAGCAGCGGAAGTCTAGCGGGAGGATCCAATGAGCAGTTCTTC.

The J gene is TRBJ2-3, the V gene TRBV27; 8 nucleotides agree with TRBD2. Germline V gene data show CDR1 as MNHEY and CDR2 as SMNVEV (reference sequence). V trimming: 0 bases; J trimming: 6 bases; junction bases outside the gene matches: 8. The CDR3 totals 16 residues. The CDR3 loop is CASSLSASGLWDTQYF. The CDR3 region has the DNA TGTGCCAGCAGTTTATCGGCTAGCGGGCTATGGGATACGCAGTATTTT.

V and J are TRBV11-2 and TRBJ2-3; 8 bases match TRBD1. The ends lost 4 bases at V and 4 bases at J; junction bases unmatched: 10. Germline V gene sequence: CDR1 SGHAT, CDR2 FQNNGV. The CDR3 sequence is 16 residues long. The CDR3 DNA reads TGTGCCAGCAGCTCCCGAGGACAGGGTTGGGCAGATACGCAGTATTTT. It translates to CASSSRGQGWADTQYF. Combining the CDR3 with reference TRBV11-2 and TRBJ2-3 gives the whole variable domain EAGVAQSPRYKIIEKRQSVAFWCNPISGHATLYWYQQILGQGPKLLIQFQNNGVVDDSQLPKDRFSAERLKGVDSTLKIQPAKLEDSAVYLCASSSRGQGWADTQYFGPGTRLTVL.